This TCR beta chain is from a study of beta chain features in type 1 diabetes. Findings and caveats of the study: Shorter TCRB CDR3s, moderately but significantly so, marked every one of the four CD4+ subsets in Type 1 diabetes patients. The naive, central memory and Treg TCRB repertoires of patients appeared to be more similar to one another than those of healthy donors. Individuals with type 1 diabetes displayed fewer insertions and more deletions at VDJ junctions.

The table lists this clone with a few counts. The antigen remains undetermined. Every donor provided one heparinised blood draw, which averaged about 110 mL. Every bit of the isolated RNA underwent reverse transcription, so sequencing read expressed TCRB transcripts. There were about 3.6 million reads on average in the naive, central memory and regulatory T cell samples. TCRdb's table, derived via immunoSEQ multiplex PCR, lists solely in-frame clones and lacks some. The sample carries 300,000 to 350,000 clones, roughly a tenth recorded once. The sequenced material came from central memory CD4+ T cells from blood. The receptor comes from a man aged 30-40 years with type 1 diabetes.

As DNA, the CDR3 is TGTGCCAGCAGCAAACCGGGACAGAGCACAGATACGCAGTATTTT. Protein product: CASSKPGQSTDTQYF. This chain links TRBV7-2 with TRBJ2-3; 7 bases line up with TRBD1. Trimming removed 5 bases from V and 0 bases from J; junction bases left unmatched: 5. From germline, CDR1 is SGHTA and CDR2 FQGNSA. CDR3 size: 15 residues.